These 26 T cell receptor beta chains were all obtained from the same sample, sequenced in a study of T cell repertoires and HLA-DP antigens. The antigens these receptors bind are not known. Assay used: immunoSEQ multiplex PCR; TCRdb lists only in-frame clones, some missing. Among roughly 120,000 clones listed, 85% to 95% were seen once. Sequenced: CD4+ T cells from PBMCs. These receptors originate from a woman aged 18 to 35 in good health and CMV-seronegative.

The chain employs TRBV14 and TRBJ1-1; 8 bases align to TRBD1. The CDR3 is 17 residues long. The trim removed 5 bases at V and 5 bases at J, leaving 16 bases unmatched. CDR1 and CDR2 (germline): SGHDN, FVKESK. CDR3: CASSERQGNIGRTEAFF. The DNA for the CDR3 is TGTGCCAGCAGCGAAAGACAGGGGAACATAGGGCGGACTGAAGCTTTCTTT.

The V call is TRBV14, the J call TRBJ1-1; D ambiguous. V gave up 1 base and J gave up 5 bases, with 11 bases separating them. This CDR3 comprises 14 residues. In germline, CDR1 is SGHDN, CDR2 FVKESK. CDR3 bases: TGTGCCAGCAGCCAAGTAGGTCCGGGGACTGAAGCTTTCTTT. It codes for CASSQVGPGTEAFF.

The chain couples TRBV2 to TRBJ2-1; D remains ambiguous. Germline CDR1 and CDR2: SNHLY and FYNNEI. Deletions cut 7 bases from V and 8 bases from J, with 12 bases between. The CDR3 sequence is 12 residues long. Here the CDR3 DNA reads TGTGCCAGCAAAGGAGACGGGTATGAGCAGTTCTTC. Its translation: CASKGDGYEQFF. Supplemented by reference TRBV2 and TRBJ2-1, the full variable domain reads EPEVTQTPSHQVTQMGQEVILRCVPISNHLYFYWYRQILGQKVEFLVSFYNNEISEKSEIFDDQFSVERPDGSNFTLKIRSTKLEDSAMYFCASKGDGYEQFFGPGTRLTVL.

The gene calls are TRBV2 and TRBJ1-5, with D possibly being TRBD1 (5 bases). V was trimmed by 6 bases and J by 6 bases, leaving 15 bases between them. Germline lookup yields CDR1 SNHLY and CDR2 FYNNEI. The CDR3 is 14 residues long. This chain's CDR3 is CASSFGGAGQPQHF. CDR3 DNA sequence: TGTGCCAGCAGCTTTGGAGGGGCAGGTCAGCCCCAGCATTTT.

The CDR3 bases are TGCAGCGTTGAGGCAGGAGCCTACGAGCAGTACTTC. Amino acids: CSVEAGAYEQYF. The chain carries TRBV29-1 and TRBJ2-7; no clear D. V gave up 3 bases and J gave up 2 bases, with 8 bases separating them. The CDR3 length is 12 residues. CDR1 and CDR2 from the germline V gene are SQVTM and ANQGSEA.

This clone was detected once. The genes are TRBV5-1 and TRBJ2-7; weak D call: TRBD1 (6 bases). There are 14 residues in the CDR3. Between the trimmed V and J ends, which lost 5 bases and 3 bases, there was a span of 15 bases. Per germline, CDR1 SGHRS and CDR2 YFSETQ. The CDR3 DNA follows: TGCGCCAGCAGATACGACCAGGGGCTCTACGAGCAGTACTTC. It encodes CASRYDQGLYEQYF.

V is TRBV5-1 and J is TRBJ2-3; a possible D gene is TRBD2 (5 bases). Per the germline V gene, CDR1 is SGHRS and CDR2 is YFSETQ. There are 13 residues in the CDR3. V gave up 0 bases and J gave up 14 bases, with 16 bases separating them. CDR3 sequence (DNA): TGCGCCAGCAGCTTGGCAGGACTCTCAGCCGCGTATTTT. Its translation: CASSLAGLSAAYF.

This clone appeared a single time. The V and J genes are TRBV11-2 and TRBJ2-7, with D possibly matching TRBD2 (6 bases). This CDR3 has 16 residues. Germline V gene data show CDR1 as SGHAT and CDR2 as FQNNGV. V lost 1 base and J 4 bases, leaving 17 bases between the germline ends. CDR3: CASSLVGGIRGYEQYF. The DNA of the CDR3 is TGTGCCAGCAGCTTAGTGGGGGGTATTAGGGGTTACGAGCAGTACTTC.

V and J are TRBV29-1 and TRBJ1-2, with TRBD1 identical over 9 bases. Germline loops: CDR1 SQVTM, CDR2 ANQGSEA. This CDR3 has 14 amino acids. Germline trimming cut 4 bases from V and 5 bases from J; bases unmatched to any gene: 8. CDR3 sequence: CSVVLGTGRYGYTF. CDR3 nucleotide sequence: TGCAGCGTTGTACTTGGGACAGGGAGATATGGCTACACCTTC.

V is TRBV4-3 and J is TRBJ1-1; D gene unclear. Germline loops: CDR1 LGHNA, CDR2 YSLEER. The CDR3 sequence is 13 residues long. Trimming shortened V by 0 bases and J by 1 base, and 3 bases separated the two germline ends. Here the CDR3 reads CASSQEWNTEAFF. The CDR3 DNA is TGCGCCAGCAGCCAAGAATGGAACACTGAAGCTTTCTTT.

The V gene is TRBV27, the J gene TRBJ1-5; 10 nucleotides agree with TRBD1. The V segment lost 1 base and the J segment 0 bases; nucleotides outside the gene matches: 6. The CDR3 totals 18 residues. Germline V gene data show CDR1 as MNHEY and CDR2 as SMNVEV (reference sequence). CDR3 amino acids: CASSLYGTGAYSNQPQHF. CDR3 in DNA: TGTGCCAGCAGTTTATACGGGACAGGGGCTTATAGCAATCAGCCCCAGCATTTT.

This rearrangement joins TRBV29-1 to TRBJ2-5, with D possibly being TRBD2 (6 bases). Germline V gene data show CDR1 as SQVTM and CDR2 as ANQGSEA. Between the trimmed V and J ends, which lost 5 bases and 2 bases, there was a span of 18 bases. CDR3 length equals 15 residues. This chain's CDR3 is CSVYGTPTSQETQYF. CDR3 DNA: TGCAGCGTTTACGGGACTCCCACGAGTCAAGAGACCCAGTACTTC.

This clone was counted a single time. This chain connects TRBV29-1 to TRBJ1-1; the match to TRBD1 covers 11 bases. The germline gives CDR1 SQVTM, CDR2 ANQGSEA. The CDR3 contains 14 residues. V was pared by 7 bases and J by 3 bases, with 7 bases of the junction left unmatched. The CDR3 DNA is TGCAGCGGTCGGGACAGGGGGACGTACACTGAAGCTTTCTTT. Its protein product is CSGRDRGTYTEAFF. Full variable domain (remainder filled in from reference TRBV29-1 and TRBJ1-1): SAVISQKPSRDICQRGTSLTIQCQVDSQVTMMFWYRQQPGQSLTLIATANQGSEATYESGFVIDKFPISRPNLTFSTLTVSNMSPEDSSIYLCSGRDRGTYTEAFFGQGTRLTVV.

The chain is built from TRBV6-5 and TRBJ1-5; TRBD1 matches 10 bases. The V segment lost 6 bases and the J segment 2 bases; nucleotides outside the gene matches: 4. The CDR3 runs to 15 residues. Germline assignment: CDR1 MNHEY and CDR2 SVGAGI. The CDR3 spells CASSPTGGGNQPQHF. The CDR3 bases are TGTGCCAGCAGCCCGACAGGGGGCGGCAATCAGCCCCAGCATTTT.

The rearrangement uses TRBV7-6 and TRBJ2-1; a weak D match, TRBD1 (5 bases). The ends were cut back, 6 bases at V and 6 bases at J, with 12 bases in the middle. This CDR3 is 13 amino acids long. CDR1 and CDR2 (germline): SGHVS, FNYEAQ. CDR3 DNA sequence: TGTGCCAGCAGTACAGGTCTGAGCAATGAGCAGTTCTTC. This sequence encodes CASSTGLSNEQFF.

The rearrangement uses TRBV2 and TRBJ2-2; TRBD2 is a possible D gene (5 bases). Per germline, CDR1 SNHLY and CDR2 FYNNEI. Trimming took 4 bases from V and 7 from J, leaving 16 bases between them. This CDR3 spans 15 amino acids. The CDR3 region is CASSGRMTGSGELFF. CDR3 DNA sequence: TGTGCCAGCAGTGGGAGGATGACGGGGAGCGGGGAGCTGTTTTTT.

The CDR3 coding sequence is TGTGCCAGCAGGGCTGGAGGGACGGGGGTCTACGAGCAGTACGTC. Its translation is CASRAGGTGVYEQYV. This chain joins TRBV6-1 and TRBJ2-7, with D possibly matching TRBD2 (6 bases). V lost 6 bases and J lost 3, with 18 bases in between. This CDR3 contains 15 residues. Germline CDR1 and CDR2: MNHNS and SASEGT.

The chain is built from TRBV28 and TRBJ2-1; D remains ambiguous. Trimming cost V 5 bases and J 1 base, with 6 bases left between them. The CDR3 totals 13 residues. CDR1 is MDHEN and CDR2 is SYDVKM in the germline V gene. The CDR3 DNA reads as TGTGCCAGCAGTCCCGATTCCTACAATGAGCAGTTCTTC. It codes for CASSPDSYNEQFF.

The chain has TRBV5-6 and TRBJ1-6; 8 bases map to TRBD1. This CDR3 comprises 16 residues. The V and J ends lost 4 bases and 5 bases, in that order; junction bases with no gene match: 8. Germline-derived CDR1 and CDR2 are SGHDT and YYEEEE. The DNA of the CDR3 is TGTGCCAGCAGCGGTATGGACAGGGTGCATAATTCACCCCTCCACTTT. This translates into CASSGMDRVHNSPLHF.

This chain uses TRBV7-7 with TRBJ2-7; 8 bases are a match to TRBD1. Germline lookup yields CDR1 SSHAT and CDR2 FNYEAQ (reference sequence). There are 12 residues in the CDR3. CDR3 sequence reads: CASSPDRVEQYF. DNA of the CDR3: TGTGCTAGCTCGCCGGACAGGGTCGAGCAGTACTTC.

The chain couples TRBV28 to TRBJ1-4, with D possibly being TRBD1 (5 bases). Germline V gives CDR1 MDHEN, CDR2 SYDVKM. This CDR3 region has 15 residues. Trimming removed 8 bases from V and 7 bases from J, with 20 bases in between. The CDR3 is CASLFSQGSREKLFF. CDR3 nucleotide sequence: TGTGCCAGCCTATTTTCTCAGGGAAGTCGTGAAAAACTGTTTTTT.

This clone appeared a single time. This chain joins TRBV6-5 and TRBJ1-3; D is undetermined. The CDR3 has 13 amino acids. Germline V gene lookup returns CDR1 MNHEY and CDR2 SVGAGI. Between the trimmed V and J ends, which lost 6 bases and 4 bases, there was a span of 10 bases. CDR3 coding DNA: TGTGCCAGCAGCGCCCCCTCGGGAAACACCATATATTTT. It encodes CASSAPSGNTIYF.

This clone has a handful of counts. The CDR3 here is CAWSPDSIAFF. The CDR3 nucleotides read TGTGCCTGGAGCCCCGATTCTATCGCTTTCTTT. The rearrangement links TRBV30 to TRBJ1-1; D remains unclear. This CDR3 has 11 amino acids. V was clipped by 3 bases and J by 11 bases, with 13 bases between them. Looked up from germline, CDR1 is GTSNPN and CDR2 is SVGIG (reference sequence). Filled out from reference TRBV30 and TRBJ1-1, the complete variable domain reads SQTIHQWPATLVQPVGSPLSLECTVEGTSNPNLYWYRQAAGRGLQLLFYSVGIGQISSEVPQNLSASRPQDRQFILSSKKLLLSDSGFYLCAWSPDSIAFFGQGTRLTVV.

The genes are TRBV11-2 and TRBJ2-3; no firm D call. CDR3 length equals 13 residues. V was trimmed by 1 base and J by 4 bases, leaving 6 bases between them. Germline V lookup: CDR1 SGHAT, CDR2 FQNNGV. This CDR3 reads CASSLGRADTQYF. In DNA form, the CDR3 reads TGTGCCAGCAGCTTAGGTAGGGCAGATACGCAGTATTTT.

V usage is TRBV7-2 and J usage is TRBJ2-3; TRBD2 matches 13 bases. This CDR3 is built from 15 residues. Looked up from germline, CDR1 is SGHTA and CDR2 is FQGNSA. The V segment lost 5 bases and the J segment 2 bases; nucleotides outside the gene matches: 1. DNA of the CDR3: TGTGCCAGCAGCGGACTAGCGGGGGTCACAGATACGCAGTATTTT. Amino acids: CASSGLAGVTDTQYF.

The V call is TRBV5-1, the J call TRBJ2-3; TRBD2 matches 9 bases. Germline CDR1 SGHRS, CDR2 YFSETQ. This CDR3 is built from 19 residues. The V gene end was trimmed by 2 bases and the J gene end by 5 bases; junction bases not matched to a gene: 18. In DNA form, the CDR3 reads TGCGCCAGCAGCTTAGTGGTTCGGCGGGAGGGCCTGATCGGAGATACGCAGTATTTT. Translation gives CASSLVVRREGLIGDTQYF.